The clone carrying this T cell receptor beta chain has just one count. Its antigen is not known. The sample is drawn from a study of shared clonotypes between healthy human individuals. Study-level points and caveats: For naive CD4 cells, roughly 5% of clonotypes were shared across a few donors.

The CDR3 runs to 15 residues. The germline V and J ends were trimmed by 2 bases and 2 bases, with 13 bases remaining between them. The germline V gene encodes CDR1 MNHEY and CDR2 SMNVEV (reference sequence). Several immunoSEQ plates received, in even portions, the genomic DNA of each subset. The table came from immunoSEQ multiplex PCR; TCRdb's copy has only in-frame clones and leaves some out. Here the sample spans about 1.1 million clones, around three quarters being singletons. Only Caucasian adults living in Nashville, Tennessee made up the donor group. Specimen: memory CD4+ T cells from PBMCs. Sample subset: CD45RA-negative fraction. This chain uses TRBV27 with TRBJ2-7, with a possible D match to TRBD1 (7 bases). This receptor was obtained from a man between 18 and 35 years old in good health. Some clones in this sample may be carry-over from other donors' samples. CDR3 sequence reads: CASSLGGTAPYEQYF. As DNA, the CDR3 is TGTGCCAGCAGTTTAGGAGGGACAGCGCCCTACGAGCAGTACTTC.